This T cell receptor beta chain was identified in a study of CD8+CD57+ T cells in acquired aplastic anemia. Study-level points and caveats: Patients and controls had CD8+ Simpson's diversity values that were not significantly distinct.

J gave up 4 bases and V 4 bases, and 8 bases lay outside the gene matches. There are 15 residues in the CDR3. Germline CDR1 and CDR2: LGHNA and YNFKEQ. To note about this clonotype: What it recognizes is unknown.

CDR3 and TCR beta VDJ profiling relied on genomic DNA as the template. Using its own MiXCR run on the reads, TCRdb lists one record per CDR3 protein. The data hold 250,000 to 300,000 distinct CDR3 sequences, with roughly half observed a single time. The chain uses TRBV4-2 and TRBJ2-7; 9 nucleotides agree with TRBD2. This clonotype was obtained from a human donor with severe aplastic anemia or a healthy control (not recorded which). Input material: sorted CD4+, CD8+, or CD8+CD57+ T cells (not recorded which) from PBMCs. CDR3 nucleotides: TGTGCCAGCAGCCGAGGGTTAGCGGGAGTATACGAGCAGTACTTC. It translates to CASSRGLAGVYEQYF.